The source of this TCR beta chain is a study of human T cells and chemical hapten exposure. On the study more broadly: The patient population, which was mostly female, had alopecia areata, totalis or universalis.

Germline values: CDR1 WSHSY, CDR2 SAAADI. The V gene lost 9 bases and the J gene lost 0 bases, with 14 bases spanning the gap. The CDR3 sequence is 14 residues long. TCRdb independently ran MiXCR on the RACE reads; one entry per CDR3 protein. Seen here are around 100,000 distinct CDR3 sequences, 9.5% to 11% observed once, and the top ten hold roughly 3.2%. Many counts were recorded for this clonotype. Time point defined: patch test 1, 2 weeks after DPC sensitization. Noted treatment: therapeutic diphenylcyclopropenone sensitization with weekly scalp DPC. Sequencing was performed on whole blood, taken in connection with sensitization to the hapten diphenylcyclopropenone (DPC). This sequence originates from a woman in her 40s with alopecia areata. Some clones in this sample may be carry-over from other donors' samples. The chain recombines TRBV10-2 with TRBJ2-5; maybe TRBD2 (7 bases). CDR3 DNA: TGCGCCAGTTGGGGGGGGCCTTACCAAGAGACCCAGTACTTC. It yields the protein CASWGGPYQETQYF.